The rows below give T cell receptor beta chains drawn from one sample of a study of radiotherapy plus CTLA-4 blockade in lung cancer. Clones were read by immunoSEQ multiplex PCR, and TCRdb kept only the in-frame ones, dropping some. The sample gives about 66,000 clones, approximately 83% of which show up once; less than 5% is in the top ten. This specimen was peripheral blood, taken from a patient treated with radiotherapy plus ipilimumab. These receptors were taken from a human donor with non-small cell lung cancer who had a partial response to radiotherapy plus ipilimumab. Each CDR3 is given with its conserved first and last residue. Only part of the rows carry a size: once, few, many, or a class if the clone is expanded.

clone_size: NA
j_call: TRBJ2-2
v_call: TRBV18
cdr3_aa: CASSPWTGNTGELFF

clone_size: NA
j_call: TRBJ1-4
v_call: TRBV19
cdr3_aa: CASRTTGTNEKLFF

clone_size: NA
j_call: TRBJ1-5
v_call: TRBV27
cdr3_aa: CASSLTTGNGNQPQHF

clone_size: NA
j_call: TRBJ2-7
v_call: TRBV9
cdr3_aa: CASSVGDRDYEQYF

clone_size: NA
j_call: TRBJ1-5
v_call: TRBV7-9
cdr3_aa: CASSYINSNQPQHF

clone_size: NA
j_call: TRBJ2-2
v_call: TRBV10-3
cdr3_aa: CAINPRGENTGELFF

clone_size: NA
j_call: TRBJ2-2
v_call: TRBV28
cdr3_aa: CATSNILWGENTGELFF

clone_size: NA
j_call: TRBJ2-2
v_call: TRBV18
cdr3_aa: CASSTGTGSLGELFF

clone_size: NA
j_call: TRBJ1-2
v_call: TRBV5-1
cdr3_aa: CASSSGQGAGYGYTF

clone_size: NA
j_call: TRBJ1-2
v_call: TRBV29-1
cdr3_aa: CSVEWTGEGYTF

clone_size: once
j_call: TRBJ2-5
v_call: TRBV5-4
cdr3_aa: CASSLGSPARETQYF

clone_size: NA
j_call: TRBJ2-2
v_call: TRBV28
cdr3_aa: CASSTPGTGRTGELFF

clone_size: NA
j_call: TRBJ2-5
v_call: TRBV5-1
cdr3_aa: CASSLLGVGETQYF

clone_size: NA
j_call: TRBJ2-7
v_call: TRBV5-1
cdr3_aa: CASSFRSEALTYEQYF

clone_size: NA
j_call: TRBJ2-2
v_call: TRBV5-1
cdr3_aa: CASSSRTGTNTGELFF

clone_size: NA
j_call: TRBJ2-3
v_call: TRBV11-2
cdr3_aa: CASSLGLAGGTDTQYF

clone_size: NA
j_call: TRBJ2-7
v_call: TRBV27
cdr3_aa: CASSLWESSYEQYF

clone_size: NA
j_call: TRBJ1-1
v_call: TRBV5-6
cdr3_aa: CASSWAANTEAFF

clone_size: NA
j_call: TRBJ2-1
v_call: TRBV7-3
cdr3_aa: CASSQGLAGGEQFF

clone_size: NA
j_call: TRBJ2-7
v_call: TRBV27
cdr3_aa: CASSFSGGTYEQYF

clone_size: once
j_call: TRBJ2-1
v_call: TRBV5-1
cdr3_aa: CASSPPGLAGVSGEQFF

clone_size: NA
j_call: TRBJ2-7
v_call: TRBV7-3
cdr3_aa: CASSLPIQRERNEQYF

clone_size: NA
j_call: TRBJ2-3
v_call: TRBV5-1
cdr3_aa: CASSYPTGGSSTDTQYF

clone_size: NA
j_call: TRBJ2-1
v_call: TRBV7-3
cdr3_aa: CASSLAGRTSGEQFF

clone_size: NA
j_call: TRBJ2-7
v_call: TRBV18
cdr3_aa: CASSPSLAGGLHEQYF

clone_size: NA
j_call: TRBJ2-2
v_call: TRBV30
cdr3_aa: CAWSVLQTTGELFF

clone_size: NA
j_call: TRBJ1-1
v_call: TRBV28
cdr3_aa: CASPSSRGSPTEAFF

clone_size: NA
j_call: TRBJ2-7
v_call: TRBV28
cdr3_aa: CASRGQTPYEQYF

clone_size: NA
j_call: TRBJ1-2
v_call: TRBV9
cdr3_aa: CASSGDTQFYGYTF

clone_size: NA
j_call: TRBJ2-3
v_call: TRBV11-3
cdr3_aa: CASSLGVEGTDTQYF

clone_size: NA
j_call: TRBJ1-1
v_call: TRBV19
cdr3_aa: CASRSTGRTEAFF

clone_size: NA
j_call: TRBJ2-1
v_call: TRBV5-8
cdr3_aa: CASIRHAGRGDEQFF

clone_size: few
j_call: TRBJ2-2
v_call: TRBV6-1
cdr3_aa: CASSEFAGSSTGELFF

clone_size: NA
j_call: TRBJ1-2
v_call: TRBV5-1
cdr3_aa: CASSRNPSGESYGYTF

clone_size: NA
j_call: TRBJ2-7
v_call: TRBV29-1
cdr3_aa: CSARGPTVYEQYF

clone_size: NA
j_call: TRBJ2-1
v_call: TRBV7-9
cdr3_aa: CASSLYRDSRYNEQFF

clone_size: NA
j_call: TRBJ1-1
v_call: TRBV6-5
cdr3_aa: CASTKTANTEAFF

clone_size: NA
j_call: TRBJ2-5
v_call: TRBV7-2
cdr3_aa: CASSLAFGRGETQYF

clone_size: NA
j_call: TRBJ2-7
v_call: TRBV7-8
cdr3_aa: CASSLVRYEQYF

clone_size: once
j_call: TRBJ2-2
v_call: TRBV28
cdr3_aa: CASYRRETGELFF

clone_size: NA
j_call: TRBJ2-7
v_call: TRBV30
cdr3_aa: CAWSVGGPSGGSYEQYF

clone_size: NA
j_call: TRBJ1-2
v_call: TRBV5-1
cdr3_aa: CASSLSKGNYGYTF

clone_size: NA
j_call: NA
v_call: TRBV5-8
cdr3_aa: CASSLAVLQVNYEQYF

clone_size: NA
j_call: TRBJ2-7
v_call: TRBV27
cdr3_aa: CASSANFYEQYF

clone_size: NA
j_call: TRBJ2-7
v_call: TRBV30
cdr3_aa: CAWSQAGGEQYF

clone_size: NA
j_call: TRBJ2-7
v_call: TRBV5-4
cdr3_aa: CASSSPPGTHSYEQYF

clone_size: NA
j_call: TRBJ1-5
v_call: TRBV6-5
cdr3_aa: CASSRDRTKQPQHF

clone_size: once
j_call: TRBJ1-4
v_call: TRBV15
cdr3_aa: CATSRGGGADEKLFF

clone_size: NA
j_call: TRBJ1-1
v_call: TRBV7-4
cdr3_aa: CASSIGGQRESWGAFF

clone_size: NA
j_call: TRBJ2-7
v_call: TRBV28
cdr3_aa: CASGTQTYEQYF

clone_size: NA
j_call: TRBJ2-7
v_call: TRBV7-8
cdr3_aa: CASSLEASGRARGEQYF

clone_size: NA
j_call: TRBJ2-3
v_call: TRBV5-4
cdr3_aa: CASSGTGGDTQYF

clone_size: NA
j_call: TRBJ1-3
v_call: TRBV10-2
cdr3_aa: CASSEGQFSGNTIYF